This is a list of T cell receptor beta chains from one sample in a study of CD8 T cells in Susac syndrome. MiXCR, applied by TCRdb to the immunoSEQ multiplex PCR reads, yields one record per CDR3 protein. The sample consists of around 170,000 distinct CDR3 sequences, around 96% of them appearing once. Sequencing input: CD4+ T cells from PBMCs. The receptors originated from a human donor with Susac syndrome. CDR3s include the opening cysteine and the closing phenylalanine or tryptophan. Each record gives: J gene, D gene, V gene, clone size, CDR3 DNA, CDR3 protein. A D gene is named only where the DNA matches it firmly. Clone size is shown for a subset of rows, as once, few, many or a class of expanded clone.

J: TRBJ1-2; D: .; V: TRBV6-2/TRBV6-3; size: .; DNA: TGTGCCAGCAGTAACCCTTACGGGACAAGCTATGGCTACACCTTC; CDR3: CASSNPYGTSYGYTF
J: TRBJ2-5; D: TRBD1; V: TRBV29-1; size: few; DNA: TGCAGCGTTGAACGTACAGGGGGAGAGACCCAGTACTTC; CDR3: CSVERTGGETQYF
J: TRBJ2-1; D: TRBD2; V: TRBV20-1; size: .; DNA: TGCAGTGCTTATACTAGCGGGAGATTCTATGAGCAGTTCTTC; CDR3: CSAYTSGRFYEQFF
J: TRBJ1-2; D: TRBD1; V: TRBV5-6; size: .; DNA: TGTGCCAGCAGCCCAGGGGGAATTCAGGGCTACACCTTC; CDR3: CASSPGGIQGYTF
J: TRBJ2-4; D: .; V: TRBV7-2; size: once; DNA: TGTGCCAGCAGCTTAACGACAGGCTTGCTTTCCGATCAGTACTTC; CDR3: CASSLTTGLLSDQYF
J: TRBJ1-5; D: .; V: TRBV11-1; size: .; DNA: TGTGCCAGCAGCCTTAAAGTAAAGCCCCAGCATTTT; CDR3: CASSLKVKPQHF
J: TRBJ2-1; D: TRBD2; V: TRBV29-1; size: .; DNA: TGCAGCGTTTCGGGGGGCAATGAGCAGTTCTTC; CDR3: CSVSGGNEQFF
J: TRBJ2-1; D: .; V: TRBV19; size: .; DNA: TGTGCCAGTAGTATGCCAGGGCAAGGGTACAATGAGCAGTTCTTC; CDR3: CASSMPGQGYNEQFF
J: TRBJ2-2; D: TRBD1; V: TRBV30; size: .; DNA: TGTGCCTGGAGACGGCCGGGACAGGTCGCCGGGGAGCTGTTTTTT; CDR3: CAWRRPGQVAGELFF
J: TRBJ1-1; D: TRBD1; V: TRBV12-3/TRBV12-4; size: .; DNA: TGTGCCAGCAGCTTTGGGACAGGAAGCCCTGAAGCTTTCTTT; CDR3: CASSFGTGSPEAFF
J: TRBJ1-1; D: .; V: TRBV14; size: .; DNA: TGTGCCAGCAGCCAAATCAAGCTGAACACTGAAGCTTTCTTT; CDR3: CASSQIKLNTEAFF
J: TRBJ2-5; D: .; V: TRBV30; size: .; DNA: TGTGCCGCCCGGGGACCGGGGGAGACCCAGTACTTC; CDR3: CAARGPGETQYF
J: TRBJ2-1; D: TRBD1; V: TRBV7-2; size: .; DNA: TGTGCCAGCAGCTTAGCGTTGGACAGGCCAGAGCAGTTCTTC; CDR3: CASSLALDRPEQFF
J: TRBJ2-7; D: .; V: TRBV27; size: .; DNA: TGTGCCAGCAGTTTACGGGGACCTGGCGGGCAGTACTTC; CDR3: CASSLRGPGGQYF
J: TRBJ2-6; D: TRBD1; V: TRBV4-3; size: .; DNA: TGCGCCAGCAGCCAAGACTGGGACAGTCCCTCTGGGGCCAACGTCCTGACTTTC; CDR3: CASSQDWDSPSGANVLTF
J: TRBJ2-3; D: .; V: TRBV27; size: .; DNA: TGTGCCAGCAGTTTATCTGGTCAGGGGAACACAGATACGCAGTATTTT; CDR3: CASSLSGQGNTDTQYF
J: TRBJ2-1; D: .; V: TRBV29-1; size: .; DNA: TGCAGCGTTGAAGATCCTGGGCGATCCTACAATGAGCAGTTCTTC; CDR3: CSVEDPGRSYNEQFF
J: TRBJ2-5; D: .; V: TRBV7-2; size: .; DNA: TGTGCCAGCAGCCAACCCAGGGACCGAGAGACCCAGTACTTC; CDR3: CASSQPRDRETQYF
J: TRBJ2-1; D: .; V: TRBV29-1; size: .; DNA: TGCAGCGTTGAATCAGGGGGAGGGCTTGAGCAGTTCTTC; CDR3: CSVESGGGLEQFF
J: TRBJ1-1; D: .; V: TRBV24-1; size: .; DNA: TGTGCCACCAGTGATTTTGGGACTGAAGCTTTCTTT; CDR3: CATSDFGTEAFF
J: TRBJ2-1; D: TRBD2; V: TRBV24-1; size: .; DNA: TGTGCCACCAGTGATGGACTAGCATCGAGGAATGAGCAGTTCTTC; CDR3: CATSDGLASRNEQFF
J: TRBJ1-4; D: TRBD1; V: TRBV29-1; size: once; DNA: TGCAGCGTAAGAGAGGGGGCGTTTTATGAAAAACTGTTTTTT; CDR3: CSVREGAFYEKLFF
J: TRBJ2-1; D: .; V: TRBV6-2/TRBV6-3; size: .; DNA: TGTGCCAGCAGTTACGACCAGCTTATCAATGAGCAGTTCTTC; CDR3: CASSYDQLINEQFF
J: TRBJ1-5; D: .; V: TRBV7-8; size: once; DNA: TGTGCCAGCAGCTTAGGAAGACAGGACAATCAGCCCCAGCATTTT; CDR3: CASSLGRQDNQPQHF
J: TRBJ2-1; D: .; V: TRBV20-1; size: .; DNA: TGCAGTGCTAGTCGGTCTAGTGTAGGCAATGAGCAGTTCTTC; CDR3: CSASRSSVGNEQFF
J: TRBJ1-5; D: .; V: TRBV11-2; size: .; DNA: TGTGCCAGCAGCTTAGATCTGGACCGCCCGACCCAGCATTTT; CDR3: CASSLDLDRPTQHF
J: TRBJ1-1; D: .; V: TRBV2; size: once; DNA: TGTGCCAGCAGTGAGTACGGTTTGAACACTGAAGCTTTCTTT; CDR3: CASSEYGLNTEAFF
J: TRBJ2-1; D: TRBD2; V: TRBV11-2; size: .; DNA: TGTGCCAGCAGCTCGGGACTAGCGGTTAACAATGAGCAGTTCTTC; CDR3: CASSSGLAVNNEQFF
J: TRBJ1-6; D: .; V: TRBV16; size: .; DNA: TGTGCCAGCAGCCGCCAGGGTATAAGAAATAATTCACCCCTCCACTTT; CDR3: CASSRQGIRNNSPLHF
J: TRBJ2-3; D: TRBD2; V: TRBV12-3/TRBV12-4; size: .; DNA: TGTGCCAGCAGACCTAGCGGGAGTGGGGCAGATACGCAGTATTTT; CDR3: CASRPSGSGADTQYF
J: TRBJ2-7; D: .; V: TRBV6-5; size: .; DNA: TGTGCCAGCAGGAGGGCCTCCAGCTCCTACGAGCAGTACTTC; CDR3: CASRRASSSYEQYF
J: TRBJ2-7; D: .; V: TRBV29-1; size: .; DNA: TGCAGCGTTAAGTCAGGGGTCTCCTACGAGCAGTACTTC; CDR3: CSVKSGVSYEQYF
J: TRBJ2-1; D: TRBD2; V: TRBV5-4; size: .; DNA: TGTGCCAGCAGCCCCGAGCTAGCGGACAATGAGCAGTTCTTC; CDR3: CASSPELADNEQFF
J: TRBJ1-2; D: .; V: TRBV30; size: .; DNA: TGTGCCTGGAGTCTGACATTAGGCTATGGCTACACCTTC; CDR3: CAWSLTLGYGYTF
J: TRBJ1-2; D: .; V: TRBV6-1; size: .; DNA: TGTGCCAGCAGACTGACGGGCCAGGGCTACACCTTC; CDR3: CASRLTGQGYTF
J: TRBJ1-5; D: .; V: TRBV28; size: .; DNA: TGTGCCAGCAGTTTTCTTAATCAGCCCCAGCATTTT; CDR3: CASSFLNQPQHF
J: TRBJ1-4; D: .; V: TRBV5-6; size: .; DNA: TGTGCCAGCAGCCTTCCAGGGACGGCTAATGAAAAACTGTTTTTT; CDR3: CASSLPGTANEKLFF
J: TRBJ2-2; D: .; V: TRBV7-9; size: .; DNA: TGTGCCAGCAGCTTTGCGGCCGGGACCGGGGAGCTGTTTTTT; CDR3: CASSFAAGTGELFF
J: TRBJ1-2; D: .; V: TRBV25-1; size: .; DNA: TGTGCCAGCAGTTCCAATATGGGAGTATTCTGGGGCTACACCTTC; CDR3: CASSSNMGVFWGYTF